What follows describes a single TCR beta chain. Its antigen remains unidentified. The data were taken from a study of early stage breast cancer tumors. Study as a whole: The ER+/PR+/HER2- tumors included roughly eight ductal and four lobular carcinomas.

The CDR3 is 16 amino acids. The junction had 2 bases not matched to a gene; V was cut back by 3 bases and J by 1 base. Looked up from germline, CDR1 is SGHTA and CDR2 is FQGNSA. Study-level findings and limits: Tumors had 2 to 3-fold higher T cell density and higher clonality than adjacent normal breast tissue.

Clones were read by immunoSEQ multiplex PCR, and TCRdb kept only the in-frame ones, dropping some. The sample gives about 53,000 clones, around nine tenths of which show up once; around 4.7% is in the top ten. The rearrangement links TRBV7-2 to TRBJ2-3; 12 bases are a match to TRBD2. Sequencing was carried out using blood. This TCR was sampled from a person aged 65-85 years with breast cancer. This CDR3 is CASSFASGGGTDTQYF. CDR3 DNA sequence: TGTGCCAGCAGCTTCGCTAGCGGGGGGGGCACAGATACGCAGTATTTT.